This is a list of T cell receptor beta chains from one sample in a study of CD8 T cells in ankylosing spondylitis. TCRdb called the 5' RACE reads again in MiXCR, with one record for every CDR3 protein. The profile shows 150,000 to 200,000 distinct CDR3 sequences, roughly 13% of them singletons. The sequenced material came from blood, either unsorted or a sorted T cell fraction (not recorded which). Every receptor here comes from a female donor with ankylosing spondylitis or in good health (not recorded which). The CDR3 runs from the conserved cysteine through the conserved F or W.

j_call v_call cdr3_aa
TRBJ1-2 TRBV5-1 CASSLGQGGPGYTF
TRBJ2-7 TRBV18 CASSPLAQNYEQYF
TRBJ1-3 TRBV5-6 CASSGLPGTLSGNTIYF
TRBJ2-7 TRBV11-2 CASSPGHSSYEQYF
TRBJ1-2 TRBV4-3 CASSQDPWGDGYTF
TRBJ2-3 TRBV7-2 CASRGAGVSTDTQYF
TRBJ2-3 TRBV7-9 CASSSSRDTQYF
TRBJ1-3 TRBV2 CASWRSGNTIYF
TRBJ2-1 TRBV28 CASSRRLTYNEQFF
TRBJ2-4 TRBV5-1 CASSLVAGGKNIQYF
TRBJ1-5 TRBV6-1 CASGRDNTVSNQPQHF
TRBJ2-3 TRBV20-1 CSAIAQGADTQYF
TRBJ2-5 TRBV2 CASRSEGTQYF
TRBJ1-1 TRBV5-1 CASSLEARQGSTEAFF
TRBJ1-6 TRBV18 CASSRGGNSPLHF
TRBJ2-2 TRBV12-3/TRBV12-4 CASSWDRGLTGELFF
TRBJ2-1 TRBV20-1 CSAKLAGVGNEQFF
TRBJ1-3 TRBV19 CASSTMSSGNTIYF
TRBJ2-7 TRBV4-3 CASSQEEGSIAYEQYF
TRBJ2-2 TRBV7-3 CASSWGAGELFF
TRBJ2-7 TRBV3-1 CASSQIRLAGVNEQYF
TRBJ2-7 TRBV20-1 CSARRTGGYEQYF
TRBJ1-1 TRBV12-5 CASGSGQAGWWTEAFF
TRBJ2-7 TRBV6-2/TRBV6-3 CASSHLRPGLAGGTEEQYF
TRBJ2-2 TRBV29-1 CSATDRVGTGELFF
TRBJ2-5 TRBV20-1 CSARAWSAEIQYF
TRBJ1-2 TRBV28 CASSATGVYGYTF
TRBJ2-1 TRBV20-1 CSARDLLAGVYNEQFF